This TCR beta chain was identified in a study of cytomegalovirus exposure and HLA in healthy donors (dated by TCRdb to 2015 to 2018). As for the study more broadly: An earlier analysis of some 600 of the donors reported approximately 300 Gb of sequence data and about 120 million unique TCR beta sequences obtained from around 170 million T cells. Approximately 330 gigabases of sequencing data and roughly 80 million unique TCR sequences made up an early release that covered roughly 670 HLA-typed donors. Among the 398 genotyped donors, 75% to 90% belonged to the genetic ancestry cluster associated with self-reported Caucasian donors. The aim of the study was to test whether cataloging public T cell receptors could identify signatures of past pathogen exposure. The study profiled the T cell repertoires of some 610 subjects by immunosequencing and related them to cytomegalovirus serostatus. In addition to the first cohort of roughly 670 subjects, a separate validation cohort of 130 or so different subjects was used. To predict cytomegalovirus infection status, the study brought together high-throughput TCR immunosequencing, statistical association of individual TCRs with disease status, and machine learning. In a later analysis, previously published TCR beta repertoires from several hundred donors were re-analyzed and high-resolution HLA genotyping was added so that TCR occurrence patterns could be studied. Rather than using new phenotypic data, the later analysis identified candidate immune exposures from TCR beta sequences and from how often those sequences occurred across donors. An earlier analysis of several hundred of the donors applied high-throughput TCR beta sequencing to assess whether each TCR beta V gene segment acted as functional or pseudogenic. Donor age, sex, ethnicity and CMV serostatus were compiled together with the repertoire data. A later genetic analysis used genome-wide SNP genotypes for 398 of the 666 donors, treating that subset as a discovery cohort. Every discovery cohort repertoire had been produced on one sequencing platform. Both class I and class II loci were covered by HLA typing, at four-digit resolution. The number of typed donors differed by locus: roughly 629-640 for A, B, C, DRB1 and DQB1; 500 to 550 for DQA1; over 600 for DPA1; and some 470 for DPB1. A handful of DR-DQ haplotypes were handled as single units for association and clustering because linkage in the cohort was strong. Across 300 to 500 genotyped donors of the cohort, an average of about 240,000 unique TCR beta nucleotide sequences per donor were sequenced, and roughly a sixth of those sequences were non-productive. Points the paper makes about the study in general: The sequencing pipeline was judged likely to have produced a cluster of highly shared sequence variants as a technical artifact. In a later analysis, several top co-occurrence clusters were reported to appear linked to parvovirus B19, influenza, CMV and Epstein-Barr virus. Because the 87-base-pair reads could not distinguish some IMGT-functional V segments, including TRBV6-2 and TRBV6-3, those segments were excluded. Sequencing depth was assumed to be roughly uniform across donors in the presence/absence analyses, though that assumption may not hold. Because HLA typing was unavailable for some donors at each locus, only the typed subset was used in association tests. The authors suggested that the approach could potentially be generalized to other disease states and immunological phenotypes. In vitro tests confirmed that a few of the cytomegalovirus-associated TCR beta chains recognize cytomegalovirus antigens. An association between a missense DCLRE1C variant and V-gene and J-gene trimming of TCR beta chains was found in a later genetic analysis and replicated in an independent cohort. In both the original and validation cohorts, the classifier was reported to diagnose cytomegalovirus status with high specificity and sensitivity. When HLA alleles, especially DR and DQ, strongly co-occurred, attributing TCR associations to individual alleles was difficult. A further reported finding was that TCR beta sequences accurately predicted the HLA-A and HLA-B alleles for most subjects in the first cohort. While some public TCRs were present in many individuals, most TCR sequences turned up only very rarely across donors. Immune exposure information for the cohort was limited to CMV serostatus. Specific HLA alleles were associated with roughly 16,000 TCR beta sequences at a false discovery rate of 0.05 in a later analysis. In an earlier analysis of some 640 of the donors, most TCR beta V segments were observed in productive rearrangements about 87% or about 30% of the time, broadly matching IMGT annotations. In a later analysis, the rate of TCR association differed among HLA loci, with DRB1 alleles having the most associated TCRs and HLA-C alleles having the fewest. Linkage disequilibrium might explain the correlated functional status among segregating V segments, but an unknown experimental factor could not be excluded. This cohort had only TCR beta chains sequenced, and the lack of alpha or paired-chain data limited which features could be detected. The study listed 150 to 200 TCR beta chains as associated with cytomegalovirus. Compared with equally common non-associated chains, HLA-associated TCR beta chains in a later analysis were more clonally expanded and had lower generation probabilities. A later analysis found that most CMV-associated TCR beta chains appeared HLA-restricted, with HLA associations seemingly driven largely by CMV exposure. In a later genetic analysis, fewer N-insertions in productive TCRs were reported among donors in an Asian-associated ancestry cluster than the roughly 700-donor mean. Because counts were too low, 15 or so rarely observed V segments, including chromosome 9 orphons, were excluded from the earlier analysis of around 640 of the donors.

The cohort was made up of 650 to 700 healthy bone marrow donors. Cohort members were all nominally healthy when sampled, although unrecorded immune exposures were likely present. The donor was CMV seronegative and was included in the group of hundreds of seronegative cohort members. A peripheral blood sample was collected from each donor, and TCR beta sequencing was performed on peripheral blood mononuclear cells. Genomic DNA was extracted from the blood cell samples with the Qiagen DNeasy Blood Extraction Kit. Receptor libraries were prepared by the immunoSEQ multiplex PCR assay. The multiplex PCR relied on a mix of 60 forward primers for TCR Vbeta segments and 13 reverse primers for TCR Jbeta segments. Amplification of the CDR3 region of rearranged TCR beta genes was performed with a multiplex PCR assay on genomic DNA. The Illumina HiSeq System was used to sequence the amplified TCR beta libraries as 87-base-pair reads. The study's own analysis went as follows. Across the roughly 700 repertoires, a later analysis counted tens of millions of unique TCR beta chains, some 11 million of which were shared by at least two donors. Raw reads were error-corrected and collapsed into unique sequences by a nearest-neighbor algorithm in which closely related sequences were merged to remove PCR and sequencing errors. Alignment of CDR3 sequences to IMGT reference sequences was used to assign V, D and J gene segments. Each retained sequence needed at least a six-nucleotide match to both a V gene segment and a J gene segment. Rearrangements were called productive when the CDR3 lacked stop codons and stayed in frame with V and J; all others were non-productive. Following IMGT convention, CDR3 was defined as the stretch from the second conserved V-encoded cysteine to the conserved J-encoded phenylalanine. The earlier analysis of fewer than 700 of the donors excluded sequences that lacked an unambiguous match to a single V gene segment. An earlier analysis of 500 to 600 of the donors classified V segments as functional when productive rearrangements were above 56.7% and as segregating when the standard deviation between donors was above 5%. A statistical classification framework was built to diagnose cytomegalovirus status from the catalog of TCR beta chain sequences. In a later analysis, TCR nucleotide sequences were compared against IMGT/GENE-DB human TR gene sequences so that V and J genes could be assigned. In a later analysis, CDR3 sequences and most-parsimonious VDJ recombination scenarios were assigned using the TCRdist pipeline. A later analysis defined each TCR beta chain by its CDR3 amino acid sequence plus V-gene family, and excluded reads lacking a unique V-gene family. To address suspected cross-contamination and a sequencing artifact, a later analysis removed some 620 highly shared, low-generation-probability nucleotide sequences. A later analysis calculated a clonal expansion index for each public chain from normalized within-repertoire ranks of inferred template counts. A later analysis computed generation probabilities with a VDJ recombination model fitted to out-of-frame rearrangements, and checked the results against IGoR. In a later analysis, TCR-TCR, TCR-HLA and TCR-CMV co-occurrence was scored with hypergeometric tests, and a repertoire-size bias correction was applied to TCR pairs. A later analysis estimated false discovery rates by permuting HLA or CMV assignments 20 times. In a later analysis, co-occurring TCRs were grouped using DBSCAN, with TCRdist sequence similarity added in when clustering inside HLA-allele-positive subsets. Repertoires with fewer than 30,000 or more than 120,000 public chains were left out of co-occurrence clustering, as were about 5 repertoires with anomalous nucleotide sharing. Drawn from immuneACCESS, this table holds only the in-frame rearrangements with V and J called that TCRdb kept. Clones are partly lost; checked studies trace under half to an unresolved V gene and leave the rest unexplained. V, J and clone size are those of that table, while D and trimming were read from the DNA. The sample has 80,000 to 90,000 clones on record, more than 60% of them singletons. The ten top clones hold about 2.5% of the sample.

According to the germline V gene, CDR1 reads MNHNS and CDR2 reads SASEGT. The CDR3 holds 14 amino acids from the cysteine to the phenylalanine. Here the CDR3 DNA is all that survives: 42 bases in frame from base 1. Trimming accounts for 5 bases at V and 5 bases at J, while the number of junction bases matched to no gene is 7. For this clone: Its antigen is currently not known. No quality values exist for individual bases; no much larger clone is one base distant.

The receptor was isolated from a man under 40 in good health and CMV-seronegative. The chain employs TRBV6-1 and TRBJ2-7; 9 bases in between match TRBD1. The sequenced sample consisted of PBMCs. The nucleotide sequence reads TGTGCCAGCAGTAACCGGGACAGGGTCGACGAGCAGTACTTC. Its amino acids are CASSNRDRVDEQYF.